In this sample, the clone carrying this T cell receptor (beta chain) turned up once. The sample is drawn from a study of blood T cell repertoires in COVID-19. With V trimmed by 6 bases and J by 2 bases, 5 bases remained unmatched. The CDR3 totals 14 residues. From germline, CDR1 is SNHLY and CDR2 FYNNEI. Clones were read by immunoSEQ multiplex PCR, and TCRdb kept only the in-frame ones, dropping some. The sample yields under 250,000 clones, roughly 84% seen once. Sequences were obtained from peripheral blood. This sequence was found in a woman in her sixties or seventies who had recovered from COVID-19. The rearrangement links TRBV2 to TRBJ1-2; TRBD1 aligns across 8 bases. The CDR3 DNA reads as TGTGCCAGCAGGAGGGACAGGCCGAACTATGGCTACACCTTC. Protein sequence: CASRRDRPNYGYTF.